This TCR beta chain was found in a study of T cells in localized non-small cell lung cancer. This clone was seen more than once but under ten times. Its antigen is unknown. This table comes from immunoSEQ multiplex PCR, and its TCRdb copy is limited to in-frame clones, with some not included. The table records tens of thousands of clones, just under 80% of them present only once. Overall study results and limits: Uninvolved adjacent lung showed higher T cell clonality than tumor. In adjacent lung appeared a median about 58 of the top 100 tumor clones.

The CDR3 covers 13 residues. Looked up from germline, CDR1 is MNHEY and CDR2 is SMNVEV (reference sequence). J gave up 8 bases and V 5 bases, and 8 bases lay outside the gene matches. Sequencing used peripheral blood, obtained before any cancer treatment. V usage is TRBV27 and J usage is TRBJ1-2; 7 bases fit TRBD1. This TCR derives from a male donor at least 60 years old with stage II squamous cell lung carcinoma. CDR3 bases: TGTGCCAGCAGTCCTCCAGGGGGTTGGGGCTACACCTTC. Translated, it gives CASSPPGGWGYTF.